A single TCR beta chain is shown here with its context. Its cognate antigen is unknown. Libraries were prepared by immunoSEQ multiplex PCR; TCRdb keeps only in-frame clonotypes and omits some of them. The table lists about 980,000 clones, approximately 80% of them singletons. The entry originates in a study of shared clonotypes between healthy human individuals. As for the study in general: Used for every donor were three CD4 naive, three CD4 memory, two CD8 naive and one CD8 memory plate. Whole-study findings and limits: Depth was large, yet rarefaction showed that sorted-subset sequencing was incomplete. With few donors, the genetic and exposure-history diversity represented was limited. Generation probabilities of non-shared clonotypes were lower (relative to those shared by all four donors).

This CDR3 region has 15 residues. V shed 6 bases and J 6 bases; nucleotides not matched to a gene: 9. Per germline, CDR1 MDHEN and CDR2 SYDVKM. The receptor was isolated from a man between 18 and 29 years old in good health. This chain joins TRBV28 and TRBJ2-2; 8 nucleotides match TRBD1. The sequencing sample was made of memory CD4+ T cells sorted from blood. Subset noted: CD45RA-negative fraction. The CDR3 is CASRPQGVGSGELFF. CDR3 coding DNA: TGTGCCAGCAGGCCACAGGGGGTGGGATCCGGGGAGCTGTTTTTT.